Listed below are T cell receptor beta chains from one sample, sequenced in a study of blood T cell repertoires in COVID-19. Produced via immunoSEQ multiplex PCR; TCRdb's table is partial and in-frame only. The data show around 65,000 clones, about 82% seen once. Specimen: peripheral blood. The receptors here all came from a human donor in a cohort sampled during active COVID-19. The CDR3 runs from the conserved cysteine through the conserved F or W. A D gene is named only where the DNA matches it firmly. A row's size may be missing; if present it is once, few, many or a size class.

V: TRBV5-1; size: NA; D: NA; J: TRBJ1-1; CDR3: CASSLAAGPTEAFF; DNA: TGCGCCAGCAGCTTGGCGGCAGGCCCCACTGAAGCTTTCTTT
V: TRBV7-9; size: NA; D: TRBD1; J: TRBJ1-2; CDR3: CASSLGGDRAYGYTF; DNA: TGTGCCAGCAGCTTAGGTGGGGACAGGGCTTATGGCTACACCTTC
V: TRBV12-3/TRBV12-4; size: NA; D: NA; J: TRBJ2-5; CDR3: CASSQRPETQYF; DNA: TGTGCCAGCAGCCAGAGGCCCGAGACCCAGTACTTC
V: TRBV7-2; size: once; D: NA; J: TRBJ1-5; CDR3: CASSLGTLGGGSNQPQHF; DNA: TGTGCCAGCAGCTTAGGGACCCTAGGGGGTGGTAGCAATCAGCCCCAGCATTTT
V: TRBV7-2; size: NA; D: NA; J: TRBJ2-5; CDR3: CASSGTGTLKETQYF; DNA: TGTGCCAGCAGCGGCACCGGGACACTGAAGGAGACCCAGTACTTC
V: TRBV7-9; size: NA; D: NA; J: TRBJ2-5; CDR3: CASSLGQDQETQYF; DNA: TGTGCCAGCAGCTTAGGCCAGGATCAAGAGACCCAGTACTTC
V: TRBV5-4; size: NA; D: TRBD2; J: TRBJ2-5; CDR3: CASRPTVRGQETQYF; DNA: TGTGCCAGCAGGCCGACTGTGCGGGGGCAAGAGACCCAGTACTTC
V: TRBV6-5; size: NA; D: NA; J: TRBJ1-2; CDR3: CASSYMSSYGYTF; DNA: TGTGCCAGCAGTTACATGTCGAGTTATGGCTACACCTTC
V: TRBV27; size: once; D: NA; J: TRBJ1-3; CDR3: CASSAQRRGNTIYF; DNA: TGTGCCAGCAGCGCACAGAGAAGAGGAAACACCATATATTTT
V: TRBV19; size: few; D: NA; J: TRBJ2-3; CDR3: CASRSGGDTQYF; DNA: TGTGCCAGTAGATCCGGCGGGGATACGCAGTATTTT